This TCR beta chain is from a study of cytomegalovirus exposure and HLA in healthy donors. Study overall: The 90 to 150 validation repertoires used the same platform as the roughly 700 first-cohort repertoires (as reported by a later analysis).

General study results and limits: Researchers counted 150 to 200 TCR beta chains as cytomegalovirus-associated. The majority of TCR sequences were rare, yet some public TCRs appeared in many donors. The classifier, whose performance was assessed in both the original and validation cohorts, reportedly diagnosed cytomegalovirus status with high specificity and sensitivity.

Trimming left V 2 bases short and J 2 bases short, with 11 bases between. Germline-derived CDR1 and CDR2 are LGHNA and YNFKEQ. The CDR3 runs 15 residues. Measured with immunoSEQ multiplex PCR; TCRdb has only the in-frame clones, and not every one. The sample comprises about 110,000 clones, approximately 96% of which are singletons, and under 0.75% rests with the top ten. In the case of this clone: Antigen: not known.

The clonotype comes from a woman aged 18-35 years in good health and CMV-seronegative. This rearrangement joins TRBV4-2 to TRBJ2-3, with D unresolved. Sequencing input: PBMCs. DNA of the CDR3: TGTGCCAGCAGCCAATCCCTCTTTCCCACAGATACGCAGTATTTT. It is translated as CASSQSLFPTDTQYF.